These T cell receptor beta chains were read from a single sample in a study of neoadjuvant anti-PD-1 for oral cavity cancer. The protocol was immunoSEQ multiplex PCR, while the TCRdb copy is restricted to in-frame clones and leaves out a portion. Among about 14,000 clones listed, about 74% were seen once. The sequencing used PBMCs, collected after nivolumab (anti-PD-1) treatment. The receptors originated from a person aged 35 to 85 with oral cavity squamous cell carcinoma. The CDR3 runs from the conserved cysteine through the conserved F or W. A D gene is named only where the DNA matches it firmly. Size tells how often a clone was seen (once, few, many) or the class of an expanded clone, and some rows leave it out.

d_call: NA
cdr3_length: 14
j_call: TRBJ2-7
v_call: TRBV6-1
clone_size: NA
cdr3_nt: TGTGCCAGCAGTGTGAGGGGGGGAAGCTACGAGCAGTACTTC
cdr3_aa: CASSVRGGSYEQYF

d_call: TRBD1
cdr3_length: 16
j_call: TRBJ1-4
v_call: TRBV7-8
clone_size: NA
cdr3_nt: TGTGCCAGCAGCTTAGGGGGGGGACAGGCTAATGAAAAACTGTTTTTT
cdr3_aa: CASSLGGGQANEKLFF

d_call: TRBD1
cdr3_length: 13
j_call: TRBJ1-1
v_call: TRBV10-3
clone_size: NA
cdr3_nt: TGTGCCATCAGGGACAGGCAGAACACTGAAGCTTTCTTT
cdr3_aa: CAIRDRQNTEAFF

d_call: TRBD1
cdr3_length: 13
j_call: TRBJ2-1
v_call: TRBV5-1
clone_size: NA
cdr3_nt: TGCGCCAGCAGAATGGACAGGCTGAATGAGCAGTTCTTC
cdr3_aa: CASRMDRLNEQFF

d_call: NA
cdr3_length: 13
j_call: TRBJ2-5
v_call: TRBV25-1
clone_size: NA
cdr3_nt: TGTGCCAGCAGTGGGGGACTTCAAGAGACCCAGTACTTC
cdr3_aa: CASSGGLQETQYF

d_call: NA
cdr3_length: 14
j_call: TRBJ2-1
v_call: TRBV7-9
clone_size: NA
cdr3_nt: TGTGCCAGCAGCTTAGTAAGCTCTAGAGGTGAGCAGTTCTTC
cdr3_aa: CASSLVSSRGEQFF

d_call: NA
cdr3_length: 16
j_call: TRBJ2-1
v_call: TRBV5-6
clone_size: NA
cdr3_nt: TGTGCCAGCAGCTTGGTTGGAGGGGGCGCCTACAATGAGCAGTTCTTC
cdr3_aa: CASSLVGGGAYNEQFF

d_call: NA
cdr3_length: 11
j_call: TRBJ1-2
v_call: TRBV19
clone_size: NA
cdr3_nt: TGTGCCAGTAGTATAAACTATGGCTACACCTTC
cdr3_aa: CASSINYGYTF

d_call: TRBD2
cdr3_length: 15
j_call: TRBJ2-7
v_call: TRBV19
clone_size: NA
cdr3_nt: TGTGCCAGTAGTATCGGTGGTAGCGGGAACTACGAGCAGTACTTC
cdr3_aa: CASSIGGSGNYEQYF

d_call: NA
cdr3_length: 12
j_call: TRBJ2-2
v_call: TRBV5-8
clone_size: NA
cdr3_nt: TGTGCCCCGGGGCGGAGGAACGGGGAGCTGTTTTTT
cdr3_aa: CAPGRRNGELFF

d_call: NA
cdr3_length: 14
j_call: TRBJ1-5
v_call: TRBV10-3
clone_size: NA
cdr3_nt: TGTGCCATCAGTGCAGCCCAGAGGGATCAGCCCCAGCATTTT
cdr3_aa: CAISAAQRDQPQHF

d_call: NA
cdr3_length: 15
j_call: TRBJ1-2
v_call: TRBV7-9
clone_size: few
cdr3_nt: TGTGCCAGCAGCTTAGGATGGGATACCGGCTATGGCTACACCTTC
cdr3_aa: CASSLGWDTGYGYTF

d_call: NA
cdr3_length: 16
j_call: TRBJ2-2
v_call: TRBV11-2
clone_size: NA
cdr3_nt: TGTGCCAGCATCCTCTGGGGGAGTGCGAACACCGGGGAGCTGTTTTTT
cdr3_aa: CASILWGSANTGELFF

d_call: TRBD1
cdr3_length: 17
j_call: TRBJ2-2
v_call: TRBV28
clone_size: NA
cdr3_nt: TGTGCCAGCAGTTTTCCGACAGGGGGACCGAACACCGGGGAGCTGTTTTTT
cdr3_aa: CASSFPTGGPNTGELFF